This TCR beta chain was sequenced during a study of somatic mutations in cytotoxic T cells in rheumatoid arthritis. TCRdb keeps only in-frame clones here, not all; method: immunoSEQ multiplex PCR. The sample holds tens of thousands of clones, approximately 78% seen once. The CDR3 is 14 residues long. Deletions cut 5 bases from V and 8 bases from J, with 16 bases between. CDR1 and CDR2 (germline): LNHDA, SQIVND (reference sequence). The origin of this receptor is an adult with rheumatoid arthritis. Source material: CD8+ T cells sorted from blood. The V gene is TRBV19, the J gene TRBJ1-3; D is unresolved. The CDR3 sequence: CASSPKRQVDTIYF. The CDR3 region has the DNA TGTGCCAGTAGTCCGAAAAGACAAGTTGACACCATATATTTT.